The T cell receptor (beta chain) described here comes from a study of cytomegalovirus exposure and HLA in healthy donors (dated by TCRdb to 2016 to 2017). Background on the whole study: An earlier analysis of under 600 of the donors reported about 250 Gb of sequence data and around 110 million unique TCR beta sequences from about 179 million T cells. The T cell repertoires of 666 subjects were profiled by immunosequencing and related to cytomegalovirus serostatus. About 280 gigabases of sequencing data and around 85 million unique TCR sequences made up an early release that covered nearly 650 HLA-typed donors. In the later analysis, no new phenotypic data were used to find candidate immune exposures; instead, reliance was placed on TCR beta sequences and their occurrence across donors. A later analysis re-analyzed previously published TCR beta repertoires from roughly 630 donors and added high-resolution HLA genotyping to study TCR occurrence patterns. In a later genetic analysis, genome-wide SNP genotypes for about 55% of the 666 donors were used, and that subset was treated as a discovery cohort. Four to six DR-DQ haplotypes were handled as single units for association and clustering, since linkage in the cohort was strong. To decide whether each TCR beta V gene segment behaved as functional or pseudogenic, an earlier analysis of fewer than 750 of the donors relied on high-throughput TCR beta sequencing. All discovery cohort repertoires had been generated on a single sequencing platform. The aim of the study was to test whether cataloging public T cell receptors could identify signatures of past pathogen exposure. Among around 400 genotyped donors of the cohort, an average of about 240,000 unique TCR beta nucleotide sequences were sequenced per donor, about a sixth of them non-productive. In addition to the first cohort of 666 subjects, a separate validation cohort of over 90 different subjects was used. Donor age, sex, ethnicity and CMV serostatus were collected together with the repertoire data. The study combined high-throughput TCR immunosequencing, statistical association of individual TCRs with disease status, and machine learning to predict cytomegalovirus infection status. Class I and class II HLA loci were covered by the typing at four-digit resolution. Typing coverage differed by locus: A, B, C, DRB1 and DQB1 were typed in roughly 629-630 donors, DQA1 in roughly 500, DPA1 in over 600, and DPB1 in around 440. Of the roughly 400 genotyped donors, around 81% fell in the genetic ancestry cluster associated with self-reported Caucasian donors.

Remarks on this clone: The antigen this receptor binds is unknown. Base-call qualities are not available, and no considerably larger clone is one nucleotide away.

The trim is 4 bases for V and 1 base for J, with a gap of 7 bases between the germline ends. Measured from the cysteine to the phenylalanine, the CDR3 is 13 residues long. Just the 39-base CDR3 DNA is kept, in frame starting at base 1. CDR1 and CDR2 are drawn from the germline V gene (reference sequence): LNHDA, SQIVND. Paper-wide results and their limitations: The classifier was reported to diagnose cytomegalovirus status with high specificity and sensitivity in both the original cohort and the validation cohort. The cohort was sequenced for TCR beta chains only, and without alpha or paired-chain data the features that could be detected were limited. A later genetic analysis reported fewer N-insertions in productive TCRs among donors in an Asian-associated ancestry cluster than the roughly 670-donor mean. In a later analysis, about 16,000 TCR beta sequences were associated with specific HLA alleles at a false discovery rate of 0.05. Assigning TCR associations to individual alleles was difficult when HLA alleles, especially DR and DQ, strongly co-occurred. Three of the identified cytomegalovirus-associated TCR beta chains were confirmed in vitro to be specific for cytomegalovirus antigens. A further reported finding was that TCR beta sequences accurately predicted the HLA-A and HLA-B alleles for most subjects in the first cohort. The earlier analysis of about 600 of the donors excluded roughly 17 rarely observed V segments, including chromosome 9 orphons, because counts were too low. According to a later analysis, most CMV-associated TCR beta chains appeared to be HLA-restricted, and the HLA associations seemed to be driven largely by CMV exposure. A later genetic analysis associated a missense DCLRE1C variant with V-gene and J-gene trimming of TCR beta chains, and an independent cohort replicated the association. Broadly in line with IMGT annotations, most TCR beta V segments showed up in productive rearrangements about 90% or about 30% of the time in an earlier analysis of about 500 of the donors. Some IMGT-functional V segments, including TRBV6-2 and TRBV6-3, could not be distinguished by the 87-base-pair reads and were therefore excluded. In a later analysis, HLA-associated TCR beta chains were found to be more clonally expanded and to have lower generation probabilities than equally common non-associated chains. It was suggested by the authors that the approach could potentially be generalized to other disease states and immunological phenotypes. The study listed 150 to 200 TCR beta chains as associated with cytomegalovirus. While some public TCRs were present in many individuals, most TCR sequences turned up only very rarely across donors. Linkage disequilibrium might explain the correlated functional status among segregating V segments, but an unknown experimental factor could not be ruled out. Because HLA typing was missing for some donors at each locus, association tests included only the typed subset. According to a later analysis, TCR association rates differed among HLA loci, with DRB1 alleles showing the most associated TCRs and HLA-C alleles showing the fewest. CMV serostatus was the only immune exposure information available for the cohort. The presence/absence analyses assumed that sequencing depth was roughly uniform across donors, and that assumption may not be true. A later analysis reported that several top co-occurrence clusters appeared linked to parvovirus B19, influenza, CMV and Epstein-Barr virus. A cluster of highly shared sequence variants was judged likely to represent a technical artifact of the sequencing pipeline.

Library preparation employed the immunoSEQ multiplex PCR assay. For the multiplex PCR, a mixture combining 60 forward primers for TCR Vbeta segments and 13 reverse primers for TCR Jbeta segments was used. The CDR3 region of rearranged TCR beta genes was amplified from genomic DNA with a multiplex PCR assay. The amplified TCR beta libraries were sequenced on the Illumina HiSeq System as 87-base-pair reads. The study's processing was this. Across the 500 to 850 repertoires, a later analysis counted some 80 million unique TCR beta chains, approximately 12 million of which were shared by at least two donors. Raw reads were error-corrected and collapsed into unique sequences with a nearest-neighbor algorithm that merged closely related sequences to remove PCR and sequencing errors. Alignment of CDR3 sequences to IMGT reference sequences was used to assign V, D and J gene segments. Each retained sequence needed at least a six-nucleotide match to both a V gene segment and a J gene segment. Rearrangements were called productive when the CDR3 lacked stop codons and stayed in frame with V and J; all others were non-productive. CDR3 was defined according to IMGT convention as the region running from the second conserved V-encoded cysteine to the conserved J-encoded phenylalanine. The earlier analysis of about 640 of the donors excluded any sequence lacking an unambiguous match to a single V gene segment. An earlier analysis of fewer than 650 of the donors classified V segments as functional when productive rearrangements were above 56.7% and as segregating when the standard deviation between donors was above 5%. A statistical classification framework was developed to diagnose cytomegalovirus status using the catalog of TCR beta chain sequences. In a later analysis, TCR nucleotide sequences were compared against IMGT/GENE-DB human TR gene sequences so that V and J genes could be assigned. The TCRdist pipeline was used in a later analysis to assign CDR3 sequences and most-parsimonious VDJ recombination scenarios. A later analysis defined each TCR beta chain by its CDR3 amino acid sequence plus V-gene family, and excluded reads lacking a unique V-gene family. A later analysis removed several hundred highly shared, low-generation-probability nucleotide sequences to deal with suspected cross-contamination and a sequencing artifact. A later analysis calculated a clonal expansion index for each public chain from normalized within-repertoire ranks of inferred template counts. A later analysis computed generation probabilities with a VDJ recombination model fitted to out-of-frame rearrangements, and checked the results against IGoR. Hypergeometric tests were used in a later analysis to score TCR-TCR, TCR-HLA and TCR-CMV co-occurrence, with a repertoire-size bias correction applied to the TCR pairs. In a later analysis, false discovery rates were estimated by permuting HLA or CMV assignments 20 times. In a later analysis, co-occurring TCRs were grouped using DBSCAN, with TCRdist sequence similarity added in when clustering inside HLA-allele-positive subsets. Repertoires with fewer than 30,000 or more than 120,000 public chains were left out of co-occurrence clustering, as were four to six repertoires with anomalous nucleotide sharing. Not all clones reach the TCRdb copy of this immuneACCESS table, which keeps in-frame sequences only. Checked studies attribute under half of the gap to unresolved V genes and leave the rest unexplained. That table furnishes V, J and clone size, whereas the DNA furnished D and trimming. The sample yields 100,000 to 150,000 clones; roughly four fifths were counted once. Jointly, the top ten make up around 3.9% of the sample.

The cohort comprised 666 healthy bone marrow donors. At the time of sampling, all cohort members were nominally healthy, though unrecorded immune exposures were likely present. The donor was CMV seropositive and was included in the group of some 290 seropositive cohort members. Every donor gave a peripheral blood sample, and the peripheral blood mononuclear cells from that sample were used for TCR beta sequencing. Genomic DNA extraction from the blood cell samples was performed with the Qiagen DNeasy Blood Extraction Kit. This sequence originates from a woman between 45 and 60 years old in good health and CMV-seropositive. The chain links TRBV19 with TRBJ2-5, with the D gene too uncertain to name. The sample consisted of PBMCs. The DNA reads as follows: TGTGCCAGTAGTACCGTAATCCAAGAGACCCAGTACTTC. It is translated as CASSTVIQETQYF.